Below are 32 T cell receptor beta chains sequenced from a single sample in a study of T cells in tumors after PD-1 blockade. The method was immunoSEQ multiplex PCR; TCRdb's version includes in-frame clones alone and lacks a portion of them. The repertoire holds over 8,000 clones, with around 67% as singletons. The sample consisted of tumor tissue, taken after anti-PD-1 treatment. These TCRs come from a human donor with basal cell carcinoma.

This clone was seen a handful of times. This rearrangement joins TRBV10-3 to TRBJ1-4; 7 bases agree with TRBD1. This CDR3 region has 13 residues. The J segment lost 5 bases and the V segment lost 11 bases, leaving 8 bases of the junction unmatched. CDR1 is ENHRY and CDR2 is SYGVKD in the germline V gene. DNA of the CDR3: TGTGCCGCCCGGGACAGTACGAATGAAAAACTGTTTTTT. Translating gives CAARDSTNEKLFF.

CDR3 protein: CASSLIRGEQYF. The CDR3 nucleotides are TGTGCCAGCAGCTTGATCAGGGGCGAGCAGTACTTC. The V and J genes are TRBV6-5 and TRBJ2-7; D may be TRBD1 (6 bases). The germline CDR1 and CDR2 sequences are MNHEY and SVGAGI. The V end lost 6 bases, the J end lost 6 bases, and 12 bases lay between the germline ends. The CDR3 sequence is 12 residues long.

The chain recombines TRBV19 with TRBJ1-4; TRBD1 is a possible D gene (6 bases). The CDR3 runs 17 residues. Trimming took off 5 bases at V and 3 bases at J, with 19 bases between the two ends. Germline V gene lookup returns CDR1 LNHDA and CDR2 SQIVND (reference sequence). CDR3 sequence: CASSLRRGGQANEKLFF. In DNA, the CDR3 is TGTGCCAGTAGTCTCCGTCGGGGGGGGCAGGCTAATGAAAAACTGTTTTTT.

Note on this clone: One junction end does not reproduce the germline sequence, and a read error may be involved. The V gene is TRBV7-2, the J gene TRBJ1-6; weak D call: TRBD1 (5 bases). Germline CDR1 and CDR2: SGHTA and FQGNSA. This CDR3 is 14 amino acids long. CDR3: CASSLAQGESPLHF. The CDR3, as DNA: TGTGCCAGCAGCCTAGCGCAGGGCGAATCACCCCTCCACTTT.

The CDR3 DNA follows: TGCGCCAGCAGCTTGGGTCACCTTCTCGATGAGCAGTTCTTC. Protein: CASSLGHLLDEQFF. The chain joins TRBV5-1 to TRBJ2-1; D is undetermined. The germline CDR1 and CDR2 sequences are SGHRS and YFSETQ. V dropped 0 bases and J dropped 8 bases, with 12 bases sitting between them. This CDR3 has 14 residues.

This chain joins TRBV14 and TRBJ1-2; possible D gene TRBD1, 6 bases. There are 15 residues in the CDR3. Germline V gene sequence: CDR1 SGHDN, CDR2 FVKESK. Deletions cut 0 bases from V and 4 bases from J, with 12 bases between. In DNA form, the CDR3 reads TGTGCCAGCAGCCAAGATGACGGCAGGGGCTATGGCTACACCTTC. The encoded protein is CASSQDDGRGYGYTF.

This clone appeared a single time. This chain uses TRBV29-1 with TRBJ2-2; D is possibly TRBD1 (6 bases). The germline V gene encodes CDR1 SQVTM and CDR2 ANQGSEA. The CDR3 runs 13 residues. Trimming took 3 bases from V and 4 from J, leaving 9 bases between them. The CDR3: CSVDKQGTGELFF. The CDR3, as DNA: TGCAGCGTTGATAAACAGGGCACCGGGGAGCTGTTTTTT.

V is TRBV3-1 (or the pseudogene TRBV3-2) and J is TRBJ2-6; TRBD1 might be the D (6 bases). Germline-derived CDR1 and CDR2 are LGHDT and YNNKEL (reference sequence). This CDR3 comprises 18 residues. V lost 1 base and J 4 bases, leaving 17 bases between the germline ends. The CDR3 loop reads CASSQGAGVVVGANVLTF. CDR3 DNA: TGTGCCAGCAGCCAAGGGGCAGGGGTAGTGGTCGGGGCCAACGTCCTGACTTTC.

In this sample, this clone is medium-sized. This chain links TRBV15 with TRBJ2-3, with a weak D call TRBD2 (6 bases). Germline assignment: CDR1 LNHNV and CDR2 YYDKDF (reference sequence). The CDR3 is 16 residues long. Trimming removed 3 bases at V and 1 base at J, with 14 bases between. CDR3 sequence (DNA): TGTGCCACCAGCAGGCGTAGCGGTGTGGGCACAGATACGCAGTATTTT. Protein product: CATSRRSGVGTDTQYF.

The chain carries TRBV23-1 and TRBJ1-1; a possible D gene is TRBD1 (6 bases). TRBV23-1 is given ORF status, its function remaining uncertain. V was cut by 0 bases and J by 7 bases, with 12 bases left in between. The CDR3 extends over 14 amino acids. The CDR3 region is CASSQSKGGLEAFF. The DNA of the CDR3 is TGCGCCAGCAGTCAATCGAAAGGGGGGCTTGAAGCTTTCTTT.

The chain recombines TRBV6-2 or TRBV6-3 with TRBJ2-7, with D unclear. V gave up 4 bases and J gave up 2 bases, with 3 bases separating them. The CDR3 runs 11 residues. Germline-derived CDR1 and CDR2 are MNHEY and SVGEGT. The DNA for the CDR3 is TGTGCCAGCAGTTTGACCTACGAGCAGTACTTC. Amino acids: CASSLTYEQYF.

The chain employs TRBV7-8 and TRBJ2-5, with TRBD2 matching over 8 bases. Losses at the gene ends were 5 bases for V and 6 bases for J; bases not matched to a gene: 11. CDR3 length: 15 residues. The V gene's germline CDR1 is SGHVS and CDR2 FQNEAQ. The CDR3 DNA follows: TGTGCCAGCAGCGTCCTTAGCGGGGCAAGGCAGACCCAGTACTTC. Translation: CASSVLSGARQTQYF.

V gene TRBV7-2 combines with J gene TRBJ2-1; a possible D gene is TRBD2 (6 bases). CDR1 SGHTA and CDR2 FQGNSA come from the germline V gene. The length of the CDR3 is 15 residues. The V end lost 5 bases, the J end lost 2 bases, and 13 bases lay between the germline ends. The CDR3 nucleotides are TGTGCCAGCAGCGCCCCCGGGGGTACCTACAATGAGCAGTTCTTC. This codes for CASSAPGGTYNEQFF.

The V and J genes are TRBV7-2 and TRBJ2-7; TRBD2 aligns across 12 bases. In germline, CDR1 is SGHTA, CDR2 FQGNSA. Trimming removed 5 bases from V and 4 bases from J; junction bases left unmatched: 12. CDR3 length: 17 amino acids. CDR3 in amino acids: CASSPGGLAGGYYEQYF. The CDR3 coding sequence is TGTGCCAGCAGCCCCGGGGGGCTAGCGGGAGGGTATTACGAGCAGTACTTC.

The chain combines TRBV6-5 with TRBJ1-3, with TRBD1 as a possible D gene (5 bases). The germline V gene encodes CDR1 MNHEY and CDR2 SVGAGI. V lost 8 bases, J lost 4 bases, and 12 bases lay in between. This CDR3 is 13 amino acids long. CDR3 coding DNA: TGTGCCAGCCAGAGGGACTCCGGAAACACCATATATTTT. Residues: CASQRDSGNTIYF.

The rearrangement links TRBV5-1 to TRBJ2-3; TRBD2 matches at 10 bases. The CDR3 runs to 16 residues. Germline loops: CDR1 SGHRS, CDR2 YFSETQ. The V gene end was trimmed by 2 bases and the J gene end by 5 bases; junction bases not matched to a gene: 8. CDR3 bases: TGCGCCAGCAGCTTTCAATCTAGCGGGAGTGTAGATACGCAGTATTTT. Protein: CASSFQSSGSVDTQYF.

The chain has TRBV5-4 and TRBJ2-3, with TRBD2 matching 9 bases. CDR3 size: 17 residues. Germline loops: CDR1 SGHNT, CDR2 YYREEE (reference sequence). With V trimmed by 3 bases and J by 4 bases, 12 bases remained unmatched. CDR3: CASSSAVVAGEADTQYF. CDR3 nucleotide sequence: TGTGCCAGCAGCTCGGCGGTGGTAGCGGGAGAGGCAGATACGCAGTATTTT.

This sequence joins TRBV5-1 and TRBJ1-2, with 9 bases that match TRBD1. In germline, CDR1 is SGHRS, CDR2 YFSETQ. The CDR3 length is 13 residues. Losses at the gene ends were 4 bases for V and 8 bases for J; bases not matched to a gene: 6. The CDR3 nucleotides are TGCGCCAGCAGCGTGGGACAGGGCGGCGGCTACACCTTC. It translates to CASSVGQGGGYTF.

The V and J genes are TRBV5-8 and TRBJ2-4; possibly TRBD1 for D (7 bases). Germline V lookup: CDR1 SGHTS, CDR2 YDEGEE. There are 13 residues in the CDR3. V was clipped by 10 bases and J by 0 bases, with 11 bases between them. The CDR3 region has the DNA TGTGCCCACAGGGGACTAGCCAAAAACATTCAGTACTTC. This translates into CAHRGLAKNIQYF.

The chain uses TRBV5-4 and TRBJ2-6, with D tentatively TRBD1 or TRBD2 (6 bases each). Trimming took off 1 base at V and 5 bases at J, with 13 bases between the two ends. This CDR3 has 16 residues. Looked up from germline, CDR1 is SGHNT and CDR2 is YYREEE (reference sequence). The CDR3 bases are TGTGCCAGCAGCTTGTTGAGGGGGGTCTGGGCCAACGTCCTGACTTTC. It is translated as CASSLLRGVWANVLTF.

This rearrangement joins TRBV11-1 to TRBJ2-1; 7 bases fit TRBD2. Looked up from germline, CDR1 is SGHAT and CDR2 is FQDESV (reference sequence). The CDR3 totals 15 residues. V shed 4 bases and J 7 bases; nucleotides not matched to a gene: 10. The CDR3 reads CASSSEGAGENEQFF. The CDR3 region has the DNA TGTGCCAGCAGCTCGGAGGGTGCGGGGGAGAATGAGCAGTTCTTC.

This clone is categorized as medium-sized. V gene TRBV28 combines with J gene TRBJ1-1, with a tentative D call TRBD1 (5 bases). The CDR3 is made up of 11 amino acids. Trimming took off 11 bases at V and 4 bases at J, with 11 bases between the two ends. CDR1 and CDR2 from the germline V gene are MDHEN and SYDVKM. CDR3 residues: CAGWGGTEAFF. DNA of the CDR3: TGTGCCGGATGGGGGGGCACTGAAGCTTTCTTT.

The gene calls are TRBV19 and TRBJ1-5; D is uncertain. The CDR3 runs to 14 residues. Trimming removed 1 base from V and 4 bases from J, with 8 bases in between. The V gene's germline CDR1 is LNHDA and CDR2 SQIVND (reference sequence). The CDR3 sequence is CASSIARMNQPQHF. The CDR3 bases are TGTGCCAGTAGTATAGCACGGATGAATCAGCCCCAGCATTTT.

CDR3 bases: TGTGCCACCAGCTGGAGGATGAACACTGAAGCTTTCTTT. Protein product: CATSWRMNTEAFF. This rearrangement joins TRBV15 to TRBJ1-1, with D uncertain. Germline CDR1 reads LNHNV; CDR2 reads YYDKDF (reference sequence). Deletions cut 5 bases from V and 0 bases from J, with 7 bases between. The CDR3 loop spans 13 amino acids. Combining the CDR3 with reference TRBV15 and TRBJ1-1 gives the whole variable domain DAMVIQNPRYQVTQFGKPVTLSCSQTLNHNVMYWYQQKSSQAPKLLFHYYDKDFNNEADTPDNFQSRRPNTSFCFLDIRSPGLGDTAMYLCATSWRMNTEAFFGQGTRLTVV.

The genes are TRBV10-3 and TRBJ2-5, with D perhaps TRBD1 (7 bases). From germline, CDR1 is ENHRY and CDR2 SYGVKD. V was pared by 3 bases and J by 5 bases, with 10 bases between. The CDR3 spans 13 residues. The CDR3 region is CAISDRGVETQYF. DNA of the CDR3: TGTGCCATCAGTGACAGGGGGGTGGAGACCCAGTACTTC.

This chain uses TRBV4-2 with TRBJ1-2, with TRBD1 matching over 10 bases. This CDR3 has 15 amino acids. After removal of 1 base from V and 4 bases from J, the junction contained 3 bases not matched to a gene. Germline V CDR1 and CDR2: LGHNA, YNFKEQ. The CDR3 DNA follows: TGTGCCAGCAGCCAAGCTGGACAGGGGGGCTATGGCTACACCTTC. It specifies CASSQAGQGGYGYTF.

The CDR3 DNA follows: TGTGCCAGCAGTGCGGCACATAGCACAGATACGCAGTATTTT. Translation: CASSAAHSTDTQYF. The chain uses TRBV25-1 and TRBJ2-3, with D uncertain. CDR1 and CDR2 from the germline V gene are MGHDK and SYGVNS. The V end was cut by 4 bases, the J end by 0 bases, with 8 bases between. The CDR3 sequence is 14 residues long.

The gene calls are TRBV27 and TRBJ2-1; 9 bases match TRBD2. The germline V gene encodes CDR1 MNHEY and CDR2 SMNVEV (reference sequence). The CDR3 contains 13 residues. The J segment lost 7 bases and the V segment lost 3 bases, leaving 1 base of the junction unmatched. The CDR3 DNA is TGTGCCAGCAGTTTGCGGGAGGGGAATGAGCAGTTCTTC. Translating gives CASSLREGNEQFF.

V is TRBV25-1 and J is TRBJ2-5, with TRBD1 as a possible D gene (6 bases). Germline lookup yields CDR1 MGHDK and CDR2 SYGVNS. CDR3 length: 16 amino acids. Trimming took 5 bases from V and 2 from J, leaving 18 bases between them. The CDR3 protein is CASSNTGTYRQETQYF. CDR3 sequence (DNA): TGTGCCAGCAGTAACACTGGGACATACCGTCAAGAGACCCAGTACTTC.

This chain joins TRBV6-5 and TRBJ2-7, with 9 nucleotides matching TRBD1. CDR1 is MNHEY and CDR2 is SVGAGI in the germline V gene. This CDR3 comprises 16 residues. Losses at the gene ends were 4 bases for V and 3 bases for J; bases not matched to a gene: 10. The CDR3: CASSSAGTGYDYEQYF. CDR3 bases: TGTGCCAGCAGTTCCGCCGGGACAGGGTACGACTACGAGCAGTACTTC.

The rearrangement joins TRBV5-4 to TRBJ1-2; TRBD1 agrees at 7 bases. Unmatched junction bases numbered 9, after V lost 0 bases and J lost 4 bases. From germline, CDR1 is SGHNT and CDR2 YYREEE (reference sequence). The CDR3 spans 16 residues. CDR3 in amino acids: CASSLGLGTDLYGYTF. CDR3 in DNA: TGTGCCAGCAGCTTGGGTCTCGGGACAGACCTCTATGGCTACACCTTC.

V gene TRBV4-3 combines with J gene TRBJ2-1; 7 bases map to TRBD2. This CDR3 is 18 amino acids long. Germline CDR1 and CDR2: LGHNA and YSLEER. J lost 4 bases, V lost 1 base, and 13 bases had no gene match. CDR3 region: CASSQGFDWASGYNEQFF. The CDR3 nucleotides read TGCGCCAGCAGCCAAGGCTTTGACTGGGCTAGCGGTTACAATGAGCAGTTCTTC.